Presented here are 29 T cell receptor beta chains from one specimen sequenced in a study of molecular identifiers for immune sequencing clone quantification. TCRdb redid the calling of the PCR reads with MiXCR, one entry per CDR3 protein. The profile covers about 330,000 distinct CDR3 sequences, with roughly 24% appearing a single time and 0.74% taken by the ten largest. Material: naive CD8+ T cells from blood, with Jurkat cell RNA spiked in. As to subset: FACS-sorted CD8+CD4-CCR7+CD45RA+ naive T cells. The receptors here all came from a human donor in good health. Some libraries in this study had Jurkat cell RNA spiked in.

Concerning this clonotype itself: Given a much more abundant clone one base away, this may be a read error. This chain joins TRBV7-2 and TRBJ2-5; 8 bases agree with TRBD2. The CDR3 consists of 14 residues. The V gene's germline CDR1 is SGHTA and CDR2 FQGNSA. As DNA, the CDR3 is TGTGCCAGCAGCCTTAGCGGGGACGGGGAGACCCCGTACTTC. It is translated as CASSLSGDGETPYF. The full variable domain, rest sourced from reference TRBV7-2 and TRBJ2-5, is GAGVSQSPSNKVTEKGKDVELRCDPISGHTALYWYRQSLGQGLEFLIYFQGNSAPDKSGLPSDRFSAERTGGSVSTLTIQRTQQEDSAVYLCASSLSGDGETPYFGPGTRLLVL.

This chain connects TRBV27 to TRBJ1-1; 10 bases fit TRBD1. The germline V gene encodes CDR1 MNHEY and CDR2 SMNVEV (reference sequence). The CDR3 is 13 amino acids. V dropped 5 bases and J dropped 8; count of bases not matched to a gene: 5. The CDR3, as DNA: TGTGCCAGCAGTATTGGGACAGGGGTGGAAGCTTTCTTT. Encoded protein: CASSIGTGVEAFF.

Note on this clonotype: A much larger clone differs by one base, so this may be a read error. The chain uses TRBV12-3 or TRBV12-4 and TRBJ2-1; 8 bases fit TRBD2. Unmatched junction bases numbered 19, after V lost 6 bases and J lost 9 bases. The CDR3 covers 17 residues. The CDR3: CASSPGSGSQWPSEQFF. The CDR3 DNA is TGTGCCAGCAGCCCAGGGAGCGGGAGCCAATGGCCCAGTGAGCAGTTCTTC.

This clonotype appeared a single time. This may arise from a read error, as a much more abundant clone is one base away. The gene calls are TRBV6-5 and TRBJ2-7; D perhaps matches TRBD2 (6 bases). Per germline, CDR1 MNHEY and CDR2 SVGAGI. The CDR3 has 13 residues. The CDR3 loop is CASSPSGLSRQCF. The CDR3, as DNA: TGTGCCAGCAGCCCCTCGGGACTGTCTAGGCAGTGCTTC.

This clonotype has at least ten counts. The gene calls are TRBV24-1 and TRBJ2-2, with 7 bases lining up with TRBD1. The CDR3 is 15 residues long. V dropped 2 bases and J dropped 2; count of bases not matched to a gene: 1. CDR1 is KGHDR, CDR2 SFDVKD, per germline. The CDR3 DNA reads TGTGCCACCAGTGATTGGGACAGAAACACCGGGGAGCTGTTTTTT. Amino acid sequence: CATSDWDRNTGELFF.

This sequence joins TRBV28 and TRBJ2-5, with a tentative D call TRBD1 (6 bases). Trimming removed 5 bases from V and 5 bases from J, with 18 bases in between. CDR3 length: 15 amino acids. Germline V lookup: CDR1 MDHEN, CDR2 SYDVKM. In nucleotides, the CDR3 is TGTGCCAGCAGTCCAGGGGCAGGCGCGCTGGAGACCCAGTACTTC. This encodes CASSPGAGALETQYF. The full variable domain, its missing parts supplied by reference TRBV28 and TRBJ2-5, is DVKVTQSSRYLVKRTGEKVFLECVQDMDHENMFWYRQDPGLGLRLIYFSYDVKMKEKGDIPEGYSVSREKKERFSLILESASTNQTSMYLCASSPGAGALETQYFGPGTRLLVL.

This clonotype was observed many times. The genes are TRBV20-1 and TRBJ2-7; the D gene is possibly TRBD1 (7 bases). The CDR3 extends over 13 amino acids. Per the germline V gene, CDR1 is DFQATT and CDR2 is SNEGSKA (reference sequence). V gave up 1 base and J gave up 2 bases, with 9 bases separating them. This chain's CDR3 is CSARAGGTYEQYF. The CDR3 DNA is TGCAGTGCTAGAGCAGGGGGGACCTACGAGCAGTACTTC.

The sample holds many counts of this clonotype. The chain employs TRBV7-3 and TRBJ2-1; 9 positions agree with TRBD2. The CDR3 loop spans 17 amino acids. After removal of 5 bases from V and 7 bases from J, the junction contained 15 bases not matched to a gene. Per germline, CDR1 SGHTA and CDR2 FQGTGA. Written as DNA, the CDR3 is TGTGCCAGCAGCCCCGAGGATATAGCGGGAGTAAGAAATGAGCAGTTCTTC. This translates into CASSPEDIAGVRNEQFF.

The table lists this clonotype with many counts. The genes are TRBV6-1 and TRBJ1-1, with 7 bases fitting TRBD1. CDR3 length: 16 residues. V was clipped by 6 bases and J by 0 bases; unmatched bases: 10. CDR1 MNHNS and CDR2 SASEGT come from the germline V gene. CDR3 in DNA: TGTGCCAGCAGGAGAGGACAGGAAAAGATGAACACTGAAGCTTTCTTT. Protein product: CASRRGQEKMNTEAFF.

There are a few counts of this clonotype. V usage is TRBV7-9 and J usage is TRBJ2-7; 10 positions agree with TRBD1. The CDR3 has 15 amino acids. Trimming at V came to 5 bases and at J to 5 bases, leaving 9 bases not matched to a gene. Germline CDR1 is SEHNR and CDR2 is FQNEAQ (reference sequence). CDR3 sequence (DNA): TGTGCCAGCAGCCACACCGGGACAGGGGCCCACGAGCAGTACTTC. Its translation: CASSHTGTGAHEQYF. The full variable domain, rest sourced from reference TRBV7-9 and TRBJ2-7, is DTGVSQNPRHKITKRGQNVTFRCDPISEHNRLYWYRQTLGQGPEFLTYFQNEAQLEKSRLLSDRFSAERPKGSFSTLEIQRTEQGDSAMYLCASSHTGTGAHEQYFGPGTRLTVT.

This clonotype has ten or more counts. The V call is TRBV5-1, the J call TRBJ2-3, with D hard to call. V was pared by 0 bases and J by 4 bases, with 9 bases between. CDR3 length: 14 amino acids. The germline V gene encodes CDR1 SGHRS and CDR2 YFSETQ. CDR3: CASSLVLMPDTQYF. CDR3 coding DNA: TGCGCCAGCAGCTTGGTCCTAATGCCAGATACGCAGTATTTT.

In this sample, this clonotype turned up many times. This sequence joins TRBV10-3 and TRBJ1-1, with no clear D. Trimming took off 3 bases at V and 6 bases at J, with 5 bases between the two ends. CDR3 length: 11 amino acids. Germline lookup yields CDR1 ENHRY and CDR2 SYGVKD. In nucleotides, the CDR3 is TGTGCCATCAGTGATGTCTCTGAAGCTTTCTTT. Amino acid sequence: CAISDVSEAFF.

The chain joins TRBV7-2 to TRBJ1-1; 9 nucleotides align to TRBD1. V shed 4 bases and J 10 bases; nucleotides not matched to a gene: 10. The germline CDR1 and CDR2 sequences are SGHTA and FQGNSA. The CDR3 is made up of 14 amino acids. The CDR3 loop reads CASSSGTGQISAFF. Here the CDR3 DNA reads TGTGCCAGCAGCTCGGGGACAGGGCAAATTTCAGCTTTCTTT.

The rearrangement uses TRBV2 and TRBJ2-7, with D perhaps given as TRBD1 or TRBD2 (5 bases each). The V end was cut by 2 bases, the J end by 2 bases, with 13 bases between. From germline, CDR1 is SNHLY and CDR2 FYNNEI. This CDR3 region has 15 residues. This chain's CDR3 is CASSEFGTAAYEQYF. The CDR3 DNA follows: TGTGCCAGCAGTGAATTCGGGACCGCGGCCTACGAGCAGTACTTC.

A word on this clonotype: A much bigger clone sits one base away, suggesting this may be a read error. The CDR3 does not end in the conserved phenylalanine or tryptophan, so this is likely a read error. The chain employs TRBV29-1 and TRBJ2-7; D possibly corresponds to TRBD2 (6 bases). Deletions cut 7 bases from V and 6 bases from J, with 16 bases between. Germline V gives CDR1 SQVTM, CDR2 ANQGSEA. This CDR3 region has 12 residues. As DNA, the CDR3 is TGCAGCGCCCGACTAGAATCGGCCGAGCAGTACCTC. Its protein product is CSARLESAEQYL.

The table lists this clonotype with a few counts. The V gene is TRBV27, the J gene TRBJ2-3; perhaps TRBD1 as D (6 bases). Germline V CDR1 and CDR2: MNHEY, SMNVEV (reference sequence). V lost 3 bases and J lost 2, with 12 bases in between. This CDR3 is built from 15 residues. DNA of the CDR3: TGTGCCAGCAGTTTTTTTCACAGGGTCACAGATACGCAGTATTTT. Its protein product is CASSFFHRVTDTQYF.

This clonotype was counted only a few times. The rearrangement joins TRBV12-3 or TRBV12-4 to TRBJ2-3; no clear D. Trimming stripped 5 bases from V and 3 bases from J, with 6 bases between. The CDR3 runs 12 residues. The CDR3: CASSDQTDTQYF. The CDR3 coding sequence is TGTGCCAGCAGTGACCAAACAGATACGCAGTATTTT.

In this sample, this clonotype turned up many times. The rearrangement joins TRBV4-3 to TRBJ2-7; D possibly corresponds to TRBD1 (5 bases). V lost 0 bases and J lost 7, with 16 bases in between. There are 15 residues in the CDR3. Germline V lookup: CDR1 LGHNA, CDR2 YSLEER. The DNA for the CDR3 is TGCGCCAGCAGCCAAGATCGGCCAGGGAATTCTGAGCAGTACTTC. This codes for CASSQDRPGNSEQYF.

Of note for this clonotype: A single base separates this from a much larger clone, so it may be a read error. The V gene is TRBV29-1, the J gene TRBJ1-1; 7 positions agree with TRBD1. The V segment lost 3 bases and the J segment 1 base; nucleotides outside the gene matches: 8. The germline V gene encodes CDR1 SQVTM and CDR2 ANQGSEA. This CDR3 spans 15 amino acids. The CDR3 coding sequence is TGCAGCGTTGATAGCCGATGGACAGGGAACACTGAAGCTTTCTTT. Translating gives CSVDSRWTGNTEAFF.

The rearrangement joins TRBV20-1 to TRBJ2-1; D not resolved. Germline assignment: CDR1 DFQATT and CDR2 SNEGSKA (reference sequence). The germline V and J ends were trimmed by 5 bases and 1 base, with 18 bases remaining between them. CDR3 size: 16 residues. The DNA for the CDR3 is TGCAGTGCTCTGTCTTTACAGAAACCTTCCTACAATGAGCAGTTCTTC. As protein: CSALSLQKPSYNEQFF.

Worth noting for this clonotype: One junction end disagrees with the germline gene, perhaps due to a read error. The chain has TRBV3-1 and TRBJ2-3; D is undetermined. The CDR3 has 15 residues. Germline values: CDR1 LGHDT, CDR2 YNNKEL (reference sequence). In DNA form, the CDR3 reads TGTGCCAGCTGCCAAGAAGGACCGGTTGGAGATACGCAGTATTTT. As protein: CASCQEGPVGDTQYF.

Regarding this clonotype: A much larger clone differs by one base, so this may be a read error. The chain joins TRBV3-1 to TRBJ2-5; TRBD2 might be the D (5 bases). From germline, CDR1 is LGHDT and CDR2 YNNKEL (reference sequence). CDR3 size: 15 residues. The CDR3 loop reads CASSQEGGPQESQYF. The CDR3 coding sequence is TGTGCCAGCAGCCAAGAAGGAGGCCCCCAAGAGTCCCAGTACTTC.

In its sample, this clonotype was seen a few times. The chain links TRBV19 to TRBJ2-3; D tentatively reads TRBD1 or TRBD2 (5 bases each). The CDR3 consists of 15 residues. The V end lost 7 bases, the J end lost 6 bases, and 20 bases lay between the germline ends. The germline V gene has CDR1 LNHDA and CDR2 SQIVND (reference sequence). CDR3: CASTYGTNLEDTQYF. CDR3 nucleotides: TGTGCCAGTACATACGGGACCAACTTGGAGGATACGCAGTATTTT.

Comment on this clonotype: A clone one base away is much larger, so this may be a read error. This chain connects TRBV29-1 to TRBJ2-3; D ambiguous. Germline V gives CDR1 SQVTM, CDR2 ANQGSEA. CDR3 length: 17 residues. V was cut by 3 bases and J by 4 bases, with 23 bases left in between. CDR3 residues: CSVEPVSGSVWPDTQYF. CDR3 nucleotide sequence: TGCAGCGTTGAGCCCGTGTCGGGCTCCGTTTGGCCAGATACGCAGTATTTT.

This clonotype was detected once. A much larger clone lies a single base off, so this may be a read error. This chain links TRBV29-1 with TRBJ2-5; D is tentatively TRBD1 or TRBD2 (5 bases each). The CDR3 consists of 15 residues. Germline CDR1 reads SQVTM; CDR2 reads ANQGSEA. This CDR3 reads CSVEGPGRNQEPQYF. The CDR3 region has the DNA TGCAGCGTTGAAGGGCCGGGACGGAACCAAGAGCCCCAGTACTTC.

The J gene is TRBJ2-5, the V gene TRBV12-5; perhaps TRBD1 as D (6 bases). CDR1 is LGHNT and CDR2 is FRNRAP in the germline V gene. The CDR3 has 15 residues. The V end was cut by 0 bases, the J end by 2 bases, with 10 bases between. CDR3 nucleotide sequence: TGTGCTAGTGGTTTGGTCCCGGACAGACAAGAGACCCAGTACTTC. This encodes CASGLVPDRQETQYF.

On this clonotype: The final CDR3 position lacks the conserved phenylalanine or tryptophan, pointing to a likely read error. The rearrangement joins TRBV7-2 to TRBJ2-3, with a possible D match to TRBD1 (6 bases). Germline CDR1 SGHTA, CDR2 FQGNSA. V lost 6 bases, J lost 2 bases, and 18 bases lay in between. The CDR3 length is 16 residues. The CDR3 is CASREGTGLFTDTQYV. Here the CDR3 DNA reads TGTGCCAGCAGAGAGGGCACAGGGCTGTTCACAGATACGCAGTATGTT.

This clonotype was detected a few times. V usage is TRBV7-9 and J usage is TRBJ2-5; 8 bases agree with TRBD1. The length of the CDR3 is 15 residues. In germline, CDR1 is SEHNR, CDR2 FQNEAQ (reference sequence). The J segment lost 4 bases and the V segment lost 4 bases, leaving 8 bases of the junction unmatched. In nucleotides, the CDR3 is TGTGCCAGCAGCTCCGAAACCGGGACAGGAGAGACCCAGTACTTC. Amino acids: CASSSETGTGETQYF.

The chain is built from TRBV19 and TRBJ2-3, with 7 bases that match TRBD2. Germline V gives CDR1 LNHDA, CDR2 SQIVND (reference sequence). CDR3 length: 15 amino acids. V was clipped by 1 base and J by 0 bases; unmatched bases: 1. CDR3 sequence reads: CASSIGAGSTDTQYF. In DNA, the CDR3 is TGTGCCAGTAGTATAGGAGCGGGGAGCACAGATACGCAGTATTTT. Full variable domain (missing parts from reference TRBV19 and TRBJ2-3): DGGITQSPKYLFRKEGQNVTLSCEQNLNHDAMYWYRQDPGQGLRLIYYSQIVNDFQKGDIAEGYSVSREKKESFPLTVTSAQKNPTAFYLCASSIGAGSTDTQYFGPGTRLTVL.